Listed below are T cell receptor beta chains from one sample, sequenced in a study of pediatric ulcerative colitis. This table comes from immunoSEQ multiplex PCR, and its TCRdb copy is limited to in-frame clones, with some not included. The repertoire holds roughly 54,000 clones, about 87% seen once, with about 1.5% in the top ten. The sequencing input was blood. The origin of the receptors is a boy aged 5-17 years who was a control in a study of pediatric ulcerative colitis. Each CDR3 is given with its conserved first and last residue. The order of the fields is V gene, J gene, D gene, clone size, CDR3 protein, CDR3 DNA. D genes are given only for firm matches. Expanded clones are given a class, and other clones once, few, many or no size at all.

v_gene: TRBV5-1
j_gene: TRBJ2-3
d_gene: -
abundance: once
CDR3aa: CASSLIWSSNRGTDTQYF
CDR3nt: TGCGCCAGCAGCTTGATCTGGAGTAGTAACAGGGGCACAGATACGCAGTATTTT

v_gene: TRBV21-1
j_gene: TRBJ1-5
d_gene: -
abundance: -
CDR3aa: CASSRSGGVSNQPQHF
CDR3nt: TGTGCCAGCAGCCGATCGGGGGGTGTAAGCAATCAGCCCCAGCATTTT

v_gene: TRBV27
j_gene: TRBJ2-1
d_gene: TRBD2
abundance: -
CDR3aa: CASSPPIAGVSYNEQFF
CDR3nt: TGTGCCAGCAGTCCCCCAATAGCGGGAGTATCCTACAATGAGCAGTTCTTC

v_gene: TRBV23-1
j_gene: TRBJ1-2
d_gene: -
abundance: -
CDR3aa: CASSPLTKPCHYGYTF
CDR3nt: TGCGCCAGCAGTCCCCTGACTAAGCCTTGCCACTATGGCTACACCTTC

v_gene: TRBV9
j_gene: TRBJ1-1
d_gene: -
abundance: -
CDR3aa: CASSANSYEAFF
CDR3nt: TGTGCCAGCAGCGCGAACTCGTACGAAGCTTTCTTT

v_gene: TRBV28
j_gene: TRBJ1-2
d_gene: -
abundance: -
CDR3aa: CASNPPKKGGYTF
CDR3nt: TGTGCCAGCAATCCCCCCAAGAAGGGGGGCTACACCTTC

v_gene: TRBV6-1
j_gene: TRBJ2-5
d_gene: TRBD2
abundance: -
CDR3aa: CASSPAGDTQYF
CDR3nt: TGTGCCAGCAGTCCAGCGGGGGATACCCAGTACTTC

v_gene: TRBV4-3
j_gene: TRBJ1-4
d_gene: -
abundance: -
CDR3aa: CASSQGQNEKLFF
CDR3nt: TGCGCCAGCAGCCAAGGACAGAACGAAAAACTGTTTTTT

v_gene: TRBV18
j_gene: TRBJ2-2
d_gene: TRBD2
abundance: few
CDR3aa: CASSALAGMNTGELFF
CDR3nt: TGTGCCAGCTCAGCGCTAGCGGGGATGAACACCGGGGAGCTGTTTTTT

v_gene: TRBV10-2
j_gene: TRBJ1-5
d_gene: -
abundance: -
CDR3aa: CASREPYSNQPQHF
CDR3nt: TGCGCCAGCAGGGAACCCTATAGCAATCAGCCCCAGCATTTT

v_gene: TRBV7-2
j_gene: TRBJ2-7
d_gene: TRBD2
abundance: -
CDR3aa: CASSLWFVSGRAYEQYF
CDR3nt: TGTGCCAGCAGCTTATGGTTCGTCAGCGGGAGGGCGTACGAGCAGTACTTC

v_gene: TRBV6-1
j_gene: TRBJ1-1
d_gene: TRBD1
abundance: once
CDR3aa: CASSEFFRGQANTEAFF
CDR3nt: TGTGCCAGCAGTGAATTTTTCAGGGGACAGGCGAACACTGAAGCTTTCTTT

v_gene: TRBV7-2
j_gene: TRBJ1-5
d_gene: -
abundance: few
CDR3aa: CASSRDTRHNQPQHF
CDR3nt: TGTGCCAGCAGCCGGGACACACGACACAATCAGCCCCAGCATTTT

v_gene: TRBV28
j_gene: TRBJ1-5
d_gene: -
abundance: -
CDR3aa: CASTNSDRAQPQHF
CDR3nt: TGTGCCAGCACCAACTCAGATAGGGCTCAGCCCCAGCATTTT

v_gene: TRBV20-1
j_gene: TRBJ2-2
d_gene: -
abundance: -
CDR3aa: CSALTVGELFF
CDR3nt: TGCAGTGCTCTGACAGTCGGGGAGCTGTTTTTT

v_gene: TRBV15
j_gene: TRBJ1-6
d_gene: -
abundance: -
CDR3aa: CATSRDAGKNSPLHF
CDR3nt: TGTGCCACCAGCAGAGACGCAGGGAAAAATTCACCCCTCCACTTT

v_gene: TRBV7-2
j_gene: TRBJ1-4
d_gene: -
abundance: -
CDR3aa: CASSLEVGVAGKLFF
CDR3nt: TGTGCCAGCAGCTTAGAGGTTGGGGTAGCGGGAAAACTGTTTTTT

v_gene: TRBV27
j_gene: TRBJ2-5
d_gene: -
abundance: -
CDR3aa: CASTLGETQYF
CDR3nt: TGTGCCAGCACCCTAGGGGAGACCCAGTACTTC

v_gene: TRBV29-1
j_gene: TRBJ1-1
d_gene: TRBD1
abundance: few
CDR3aa: CSVEGDRGDTEAFF
CDR3nt: TGCAGCGTTGAGGGGGACAGGGGAGACACTGAAGCTTTCTTT

v_gene: TRBV5-1
j_gene: TRBJ2-7
d_gene: -
abundance: -
CDR3aa: CASSLEGYEQYF
CDR3nt: TGCGCCAGCAGCTTGGAGGGATACGAGCAGTACTTC

v_gene: TRBV7-2
j_gene: TRBJ2-7
d_gene: TRBD2
abundance: once
CDR3aa: CASSFGLAGFEQYF
CDR3nt: TGTGCCAGCAGCTTCGGGCTAGCGGGATTCGAGCAGTACTTC

v_gene: TRBV6-4
j_gene: TRBJ2-2
d_gene: TRBD2
abundance: -
CDR3aa: CASSGTSGNTGELFF
CDR3nt: TGTGCCAGCAGTGGGACTAGCGGGAACACCGGGGAGCTGTTTTTT

v_gene: TRBV5-1
j_gene: TRBJ2-1
d_gene: -
abundance: -
CDR3aa: CASSLRSSEQFF
CDR3nt: TGCGCCAGCAGCCTACGTAGCAGTGAGCAGTTCTTC

v_gene: TRBV6-1
j_gene: TRBJ1-1
d_gene: -
abundance: -
CDR3aa: CASSGGLDTEAFF
CDR3nt: TGTGCCAGCAGTGGTGGGCTCGACACTGAAGCTTTCTTT

v_gene: TRBV23-1
j_gene: TRBJ2-1
d_gene: -
abundance: -
CDR3aa: CASSPLLENGLDTYNEQFF
CDR3nt: TGCGCCAGCAGCCCCCTTCTCGAGAACGGACTCGACACCTACAATGAGCAGTTCTTC

v_gene: TRBV7-9
j_gene: TRBJ1-4
d_gene: -
abundance: -
CDR3aa: CASSLNPNEKLFF
CDR3nt: TGTGCCAGCAGCTTAAACCCTAATGAAAAACTGTTTTTT

v_gene: TRBV7-2
j_gene: TRBJ2-7
d_gene: -
abundance: -
CDR3aa: CASSLPLTYEQYF
CDR3nt: TGTGCCAGCAGCTTACCACTGACCTACGAGCAGTACTTC

v_gene: TRBV4-1
j_gene: TRBJ2-1
d_gene: TRBD2
abundance: once
CDR3aa: CASSQEGAGVRSNEQFF
CDR3nt: TGCGCCAGCAGCCAAGAAGGGGCGGGAGTTAGGAGCAATGAGCAGTTCTTC

v_gene: TRBV27
j_gene: TRBJ2-6
d_gene: -
abundance: -
CDR3aa: CASRPGTWSSGANVLTF
CDR3nt: TGTGCCAGCAGGCCCGGGACATGGAGCTCTGGGGCCAACGTCCTGACTTTC

v_gene: TRBV6-5
j_gene: TRBJ1-3
d_gene: -
abundance: -
CDR3aa: CASSFGRSSGNTIYF
CDR3nt: TGTGCCAGCAGTTTTGGACGCAGCTCTGGAAACACCATATATTTT

v_gene: TRBV2
j_gene: TRBJ2-5
d_gene: -
abundance: -
CDR3aa: CASTKGWQTQYF
CDR3nt: TGTGCCAGCACAAAGGGGTGGCAGACCCAGTACTTC